Listed below are T cell receptor beta chains from one sample, sequenced in a study of T cells after yellow fever vaccination. TCRdb called the 5' RACE reads again in MiXCR, with one record for every CDR3 protein. The sample holds about 130,000 distinct CDR3 sequences; about 6.9% are singletons and the top ten take over 0.55%. The sample in question was CD4+ T cells sorted from PBMCs, obtained 10 days after the yellow fever booster vaccination. The receptors were sampled from a man aged 25-45 years who received the YFV17D yellow fever vaccine. The CDR3 runs from the conserved cysteine through the conserved F or W. The D gene is left open where the match is weak. A row's size may be missing; if present it is once, few, many or a size class.

v_gene,d_gene,abundance,j_gene,CDR3nt,CDR3aa
TRBV7-2,.,many,TRBJ2-3,TGTGCCAGCAGCTTAACGACAGCCATGCTGAGCACAGATACGCAGTATTTT,CASSLTTAMLSTDTQYF
TRBV12-3/TRBV12-4,.,few,TRBJ2-7,TGTGCCAGCAGTTTAAGCAGGGTGGCTGAGCAGTACTTC,CASSLSRVAEQYF
TRBV7-2,.,many,TRBJ2-2,TGTGCCAGCAGCTTAGGTGGAATGGGGGAGCTGTTTTTT,CASSLGGMGELFF
TRBV29-1,.,many,TRBJ1-4,TGCAGCGTTGAAGGGAGTAATGAAAAACTGTTTTTT,CSVEGSNEKLFF
TRBV2,.,.,TRBJ1-5,TGTGCCAGCAGCCTACGGACTAATAGCAATCAGCCCCAGCATTTT,CASSLRTNSNQPQHF
TRBV29-1,.,many,TRBJ2-1,TGCAGCGTTGAAGATCGGCCGCAACAGTTCTTC,CSVEDRPQQFF
TRBV18,.,many,TRBJ2-3,TGTGCCAGCTCACCACCTTCAGCAACTAGCACAGATACGCAGTATTTT,CASSPPSATSTDTQYF
TRBV7-9,TRBD2,many,TRBJ2-1,TGTGCCAGCAGCCCGGCGCTAGCGGGAAACAATGAGCAGTTCTTC,CASSPALAGNNEQFF
TRBV3-1,.,.,TRBJ1-6,TGTGCCAGCAGCCGCTTGGGCCAAAATTCACCCCTCCACTTT,CASSRLGQNSPLHF
TRBV5-6,.,few,TRBJ2-5,TGTGCCAGCAGCTTCGGAACCTCCCAAGAGACCCAGTACTTC,CASSFGTSQETQYF
TRBV11-2,TRBD1,many,TRBJ2-5,TGTGCCAGCAGCCTGGGGGACAGACAATTCTTC,CASSLGDRQFF
TRBV7-2,.,.,TRBJ2-7,TGTGCCAGCAGCTTAGCCGGGATTAGCTCCTACGAGCAGTACTTC,CASSLAGISSYEQYF
TRBV30,.,many,TRBJ1-1,TGTGCCTGGACTATAGGGAGCGCCGGGACTGAAGCTTTCTTT,CAWTIGSAGTEAFF
TRBV5-1,.,many,TRBJ2-7,TGCGCCAGCAGCCCTACACAGGGATCCCACGAGCAGTACTTC,CASSPTQGSHEQYF
TRBV29-1,.,.,TRBJ2-1,TGCAGCGTTGTAAAGCAGGGATCCTACAATGAGCAGTTCTTC,CSVVKQGSYNEQFF
TRBV7-2,.,many,TRBJ1-3,TGTGCCAGCAGCAAGGGGCAGGCCAGCTCTGGAAACACCATATATTTT,CASSKGQASSGNTIYF
TRBV7-9,TRBD1,many,TRBJ2-1,TGTGCCAGCAGCCGGACCTCCCAATCAGGGGGCTACGGAAAGCAGTTCTTC,CASSRTSQSGGYGKQFF
TRBV5-4,.,.,TRBJ1-4,TGTGCCAGCAGCGGCGCGGCAACTAATGAAAAACTGTTTTTT,CASSGAATNEKLFF
TRBV19,TRBD1,many,TRBJ2-1,TGTGCCAGTAGTTCATGGGACAGACGGGAGCAGTTCTTC,CASSSWDRREQFF
TRBV7-8,.,many,TRBJ2-3,TGTGCCAGCAGCTTAAGGGCGGACTCGCGCACAGATACGCAGTATTTT,CASSLRADSRTDTQYF
TRBV5-4,TRBD2,.,TRBJ2-1,TGTGCCAGCAGCTCCGGGACTAAAAATGAGCAGTTCTTC,CASSSGTKNEQFF
TRBV3-1,.,many,TRBJ2-7,TGTGCCAGCAGCCAAGATCGCGGCTACGAGCAGTACTTC,CASSQDRGYEQYF
TRBV7-9,.,many,TRBJ2-1,TGTGCCAGCAGCTTAATACAGGGCTCCTACAATGAGCAGTTCTTC,CASSLIQGSYNEQFF
TRBV7-2,TRBD2,many,TRBJ2-1,TGTGCCAGCAGGCCTAGCGGGGGTTTGAACAATGAGCAGTTCTTC,CASRPSGGLNNEQFF
TRBV18,TRBD1,many,TRBJ2-7,TGTGCCAGCTCAACGGACAGGGGTTACGAGCAGTACTTC,CASSTDRGYEQYF
TRBV7-2,TRBD2,many,TRBJ2-3,TGTGCCAGCAACCTCGGGGGGGGGGAGGCGCAGTATTTT,CASNLGGGEAQYF
TRBV5-1,TRBD1,many,TRBJ1-1,TGCGCCAGCAGCCCGGGTAAGGGCCAGGGGGTATGGGCTTTCTTT,CASSPGKGQGVWAFF
TRBV28,.,many,TRBJ2-7,TGTGCCAGCAGTCTGTCCATTACCGGGGCCCCGTACGAGCAGTACTTC,CASSLSITGAPYEQYF
TRBV12-3/TRBV12-4,.,many,TRBJ2-2,TGTGCCAGCATGAGGGAGCTAGCAGGCGGGGAGCTGTTTTTT,CASMRELAGGELFF
TRBV5-4,TRBD2,.,TRBJ2-3,TGTGCCAGCAGGTTGGGAGCGGGAGTAGCAGATACGCAGTATTTT,CASRLGAGVADTQYF
TRBV20-1,TRBD2,many,TRBJ2-1,TGCAGTGCTAGATATCTGCTAGCGGGAGCCTACAATGAGCAGTTCTTC,CSARYLLAGAYNEQFF
TRBV12-3/TRBV12-4,TRBD2,many,TRBJ2-1,TGTGCCAGCAGTCCCCCGGGACTAGCGGGTGCTCGGGATGAGCAGTTCTTC,CASSPPGLAGARDEQFF
TRBV20-1,.,many,TRBJ2-2,TGCAGTGCTAGATCCGGAGGGAAGAAGGAGGTCGGGGAGCTGTTTTTT,CSARSGGKKEVGELFF
TRBV28,.,many,TRBJ2-7,TGTGCCAGCAGTCACCCCTACGAGCAGTACTTC,CASSHPYEQYF
TRBV6-5,.,many,TRBJ2-1,TGTGCCAGCAGTTCCGGGATAGGGGGCTACAATGAGCAGTTCTTC,CASSSGIGGYNEQFF
TRBV30,.,many,TRBJ2-1,TGTGCCTGGAGTAAGGGGGGTCAAGTCAATGAGCAGTTCTTC,CAWSKGGQVNEQFF
TRBV20-1,.,many,TRBJ2-2,TGCAGTGCCAAGGGGCAGGGTAGAGCCGGGGAGCTGTTTTTT,CSAKGQGRAGELFF
TRBV20-1,.,many,TRBJ2-3,TGCAGTGCAAAGCGGTCTGCGGGTCGGACAGATACGCAGTATTTT,CSAKRSAGRTDTQYF
TRBV20-1,.,many,TRBJ2-1,TGCAGTGCTAGTGGGTCGGCGGGATCCCGCGGGCAGTTCTTC,CSASGSAGSRGQFF
TRBV6-1,TRBD1,many,TRBJ1-1,TGTGCCAGCAGCGGACAGGGGCCGAACACTGAAGCTTTCTTT,CASSGQGPNTEAFF
TRBV11-2,TRBD1,.,TRBJ1-2,TGTGCCAGCAGCTTAACCAGGGGGACTAACTATGGCTACACCTTC,CASSLTRGTNYGYTF
TRBV6-2/TRBV6-3,.,.,TRBJ1-2,TGTGCCAGCAGGAAACCGGAGATTTCCTATGGCTACACCTTC,CASRKPEISYGYTF
TRBV5-1,.,many,TRBJ2-1,TGCGCCAGCAGCCTGAGGGGGGATGAGCAGTTCTTC,CASSLRGDEQFF
TRBV10-1,TRBD2,.,TRBJ2-1,TGCGCCAGCAGCCGGGAGGATCACAATGAGCAGTTCTTC,CASSREDHNEQFF
TRBV29-1,TRBD2,many,TRBJ2-5,TGCAGCGTTGTTTACAGCGGGAGCGTGGAGACCCAGTACTTC,CSVVYSGSVETQYF
TRBV6-5,TRBD2,many,TRBJ2-7,TGTGCCAGCAGAACGGGGACTAGCGGATCCTACGAGCAGTACTTC,CASRTGTSGSYEQYF